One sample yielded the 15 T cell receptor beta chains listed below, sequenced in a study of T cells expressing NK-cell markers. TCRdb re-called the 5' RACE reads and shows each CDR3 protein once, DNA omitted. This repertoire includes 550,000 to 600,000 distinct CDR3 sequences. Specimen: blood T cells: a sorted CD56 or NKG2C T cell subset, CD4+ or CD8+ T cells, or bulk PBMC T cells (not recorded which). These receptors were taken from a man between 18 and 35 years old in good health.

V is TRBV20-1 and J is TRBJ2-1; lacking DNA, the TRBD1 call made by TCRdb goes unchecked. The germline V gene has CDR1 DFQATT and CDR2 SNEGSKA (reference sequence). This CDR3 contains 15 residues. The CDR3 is CSAPSGARGINEQFF.

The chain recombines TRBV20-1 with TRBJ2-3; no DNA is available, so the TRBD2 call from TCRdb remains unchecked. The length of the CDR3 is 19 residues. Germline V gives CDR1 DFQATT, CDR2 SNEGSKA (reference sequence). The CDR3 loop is CSARDAGRTSGIGTDTQYF.

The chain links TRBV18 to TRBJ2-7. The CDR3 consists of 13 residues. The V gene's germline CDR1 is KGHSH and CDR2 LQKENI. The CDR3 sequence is CASSPQGSYEQYF.

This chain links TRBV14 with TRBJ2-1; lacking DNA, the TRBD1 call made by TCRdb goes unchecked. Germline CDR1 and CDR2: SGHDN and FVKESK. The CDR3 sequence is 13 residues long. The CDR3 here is CASSQVGGLEQFF.

The CDR3 spells CASSSGPSPDTQYF. V and J are TRBV5-6 and TRBJ2-3; with no DNA, the TCRdb D assignment of TRBD2 cannot be verified. This CDR3 region has 14 residues. The germline V gene encodes CDR1 SGHDT and CDR2 YYEEEE.

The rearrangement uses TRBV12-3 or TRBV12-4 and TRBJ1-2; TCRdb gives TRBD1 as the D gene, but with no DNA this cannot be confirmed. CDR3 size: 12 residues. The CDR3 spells CASSYDRDGYTF.

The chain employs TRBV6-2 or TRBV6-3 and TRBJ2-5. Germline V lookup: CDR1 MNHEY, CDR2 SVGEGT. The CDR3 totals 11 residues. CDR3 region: CASKGLETQYF.

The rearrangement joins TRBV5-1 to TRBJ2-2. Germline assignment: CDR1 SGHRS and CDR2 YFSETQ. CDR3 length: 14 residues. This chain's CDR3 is CASSLGGSTGELFF.

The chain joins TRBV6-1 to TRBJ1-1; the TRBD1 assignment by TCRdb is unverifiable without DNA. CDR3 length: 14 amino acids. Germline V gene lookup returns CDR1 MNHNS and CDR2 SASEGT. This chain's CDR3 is CASSRDRGPTEAFF.

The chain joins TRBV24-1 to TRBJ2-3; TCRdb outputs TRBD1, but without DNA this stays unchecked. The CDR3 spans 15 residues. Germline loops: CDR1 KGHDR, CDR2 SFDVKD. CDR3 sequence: CATSDPGTGGGTQYF.

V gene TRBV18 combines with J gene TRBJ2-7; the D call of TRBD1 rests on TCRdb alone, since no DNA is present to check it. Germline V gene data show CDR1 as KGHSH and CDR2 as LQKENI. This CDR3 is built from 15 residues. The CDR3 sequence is CASSGAVAYSYEQYF.

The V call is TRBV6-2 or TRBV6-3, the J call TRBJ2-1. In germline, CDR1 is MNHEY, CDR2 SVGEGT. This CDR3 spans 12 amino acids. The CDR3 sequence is CASSYFGDEQFF.

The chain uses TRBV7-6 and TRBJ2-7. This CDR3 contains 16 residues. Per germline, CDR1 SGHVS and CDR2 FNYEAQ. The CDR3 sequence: CASSLNRAGAPSEQYF.

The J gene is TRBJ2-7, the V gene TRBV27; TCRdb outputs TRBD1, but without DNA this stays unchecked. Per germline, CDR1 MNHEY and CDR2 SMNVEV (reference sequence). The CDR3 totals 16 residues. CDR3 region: CASRAGQGGHSYEQYF.

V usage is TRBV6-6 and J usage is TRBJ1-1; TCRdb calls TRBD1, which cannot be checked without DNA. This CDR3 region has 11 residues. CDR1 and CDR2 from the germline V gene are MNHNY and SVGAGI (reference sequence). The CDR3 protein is CASSTWGEAFF.